The entry that follows covers one TCR beta chain sequence. Method: immunoSEQ multiplex PCR; TCRdb's copy keeps in-frame clones and lacks some. The sample includes roughly 300,000 clones, 80% to 90% seen only once; the top ten take approximately 5%. This sample was taken from a study of blood T cell repertoires in COVID-19. Study context: Samples taken during acute and convalescent COVID-19 were collected in the United States, Italy and Spain.

Trimming removed 5 bases from V and 5 bases from J; junction bases left unmatched: 11. Germline V gives CDR1 SGHDT, CDR2 YYEEEE. The CDR3 length is 16 residues. Participants, about 18 to 90 years old, spanned more than 20 US areas. Participants had their cohort set by participant-reported clinical history. Cohort 3 recovery required two negative PCRs, clearance, or symptom resolution. The chain recombines TRBV5-6 with TRBJ1-1; 11 positions agree with TRBD1. The sequence came from a woman aged 25 to 45 who had recovered from COVID-19. The material sequenced was PBMCs or T cells enriched from blood (not recorded which). This CDR3 reads CASSLPDRGLRTEAFF. Written as DNA, the CDR3 is TGTGCCAGCAGTCTACCGGACAGGGGGCTGAGGACTGAAGCTTTCTTT.